The 21 T cell receptor beta chains below come from one sample, sequenced in a study of identical twins. One entry per CDR3 protein, called by TCRdb with MiXCR from the 5' RACE reads. The sample shows 300,000 to 400,000 distinct CDR3 sequences, 9% to 15% of them seen only once. This sample was also put to use in a study of yellow fever vaccine responses in identical twins.

The sequenced sample was CD8+ T cells sorted from blood. Source of these receptors: a woman aged 18-29 years in good health.

This clonotype was picked up many times. J is TRBJ1-3 and V is TRBV15; unclear D gene. Between the trimmed V and J ends, which lost 0 bases and 0 bases, there was a span of 12 bases. The CDR3 contains 17 residues. CDR1 is LNHNV and CDR2 is YYDKDF in the germline V gene (reference sequence). The CDR3 loop reads CATSRESATVSGNTIYF. CDR3 nucleotides: TGTGCCACCAGCAGAGAGTCGGCGACGGTCTCTGGAAACACCATATATTTT.

DNA for the CDR3: TGTGCCAGCAGCTTACCGACTTCTCCCTACGAGCAGTACTTC. Its translation is CASSLPTSPYEQYF. The chain recombines TRBV7-9 with TRBJ2-7; D gene unclear. Trimming took 2 bases from V and 2 from J, leaving 10 bases between them. Per the germline V gene, CDR1 is SEHNR and CDR2 is FQNEAQ (reference sequence). This CDR3 is 14 amino acids long.

This clonotype was seen at least ten times. The rearrangement joins TRBV5-5 to TRBJ2-1; 8 positions agree with TRBD2. The CDR3 length is 16 residues. V shed 3 bases and J 4 bases; nucleotides not matched to a gene: 9. Germline assignment: CDR1 SGHKS and CDR2 YYEKEE (reference sequence). CDR3 region: CASSSALGLVYNEQFF. The CDR3 DNA reads TGTGCCAGCAGCTCTGCCCTGGGACTAGTGTACAATGAGCAGTTCTTC.

The rearrangement links TRBV13 to TRBJ2-7; the D call may be TRBD1 or TRBD2 (7 bases each). Germline V gene data show CDR1 as PRHDT and CDR2 as FYEKMQ (reference sequence). This CDR3 spans 14 amino acids. Trimming left V 4 bases short and J 2 bases short, with 12 bases between. In DNA, the CDR3 is TGTGCCAGCAGCTCCAGGGGGGGGCCCTACGAGCAGTACTTC. Protein sequence: CASSSRGGPYEQYF.

The chain joins TRBV6-1 to TRBJ1-1, with a tentative D call TRBD1 (6 bases). The CDR3 loop spans 13 amino acids. Germline CDR1 and CDR2: MNHNS and SASEGT. V lost 7 bases and J 2 bases, leaving 11 bases between the germline ends. Here the CDR3 reads CASKEDRNTEAFF. CDR3 nucleotides: TGTGCCAGCAAGGAGGACAGAAACACTGAAGCTTTCTTT.

The V call is TRBV27, the J call TRBJ1-1; D unclear. V lost 2 bases, J lost 4 bases, and 11 bases lay in between. The germline V gene encodes CDR1 MNHEY and CDR2 SMNVEV (reference sequence). This CDR3 is built from 14 residues. The CDR3 DNA sequence: TGTGCCAGCAGTTTAACGGGGATGGGCACTGAAGCTTTCTTT. It specifies CASSLTGMGTEAFF.

This clonotype was found a few times. The chain recombines TRBV14 with TRBJ2-5; possible D gene TRBD2, 5 bases. V shed 4 bases and J shed 1 base, with 13 bases lying between them. The CDR3 totals 15 residues. The germline gives CDR1 SGHDN, CDR2 FVKESK. The CDR3 sequence is CASSLHRGPQETQYF. The CDR3 region has the DNA TGTGCCAGCAGCCTCCACCGAGGGCCCCAAGAGACCCAGTACTTC.

The V and J genes are TRBV7-9 and TRBJ2-5, with D tentatively TRBD2 (5 bases). Germline V gene sequence: CDR1 SEHNR, CDR2 FQNEAQ (reference sequence). Trimming left V 10 bases short and J 0 bases short, with 12 bases between. The CDR3 covers 13 residues. The CDR3 spells CANEGPDQETQYF. Written as DNA, the CDR3 is TGTGCCAATGAGGGCCCTGACCAAGAGACCCAGTACTTC.

V usage is TRBV12-3 or TRBV12-4 and J usage is TRBJ1-4; D unresolved. V lost 7 bases and J lost 8, with 17 bases in between. This CDR3 contains 14 residues. Here the CDR3 reads CASTLDGGREKLFF. The DNA of the CDR3 is TGTGCCAGCACCTTAGACGGAGGTCGGGAAAAACTGTTTTTT.

This clonotype has a handful of counts. This chain connects TRBV15 to TRBJ2-1, with D hard to call. This CDR3 comprises 12 residues. Deletions cut 1 base from V and 7 bases from J, with 5 bases between. Germline V gene lookup returns CDR1 LNHNV and CDR2 YYDKDF (reference sequence). CDR3 bases: TGTGCCACCAGCAGAGTACCGAATGAGCAGTTCTTC. Protein product: CATSRVPNEQFF.

This chain joins TRBV12-3 or TRBV12-4 and TRBJ2-1; 7 bases are shared with TRBD2. The CDR3 is made up of 15 amino acids. With 3 bases clipped from V and 6 bases from J, the junction kept 8 bases outside the gene matches. CDR3 loop: CASSFVASGSNEQFF. In DNA form, the CDR3 reads TGTGCCAGCAGTTTCGTGGCTAGCGGCAGCAATGAGCAGTTCTTC.

The chain recombines TRBV10-1 with TRBJ2-1, with TRBD2 identical over 8 bases. V was clipped by 2 bases and J by 9 bases; unmatched bases: 6. Germline V gene lookup returns CDR1 WNHNN and CDR2 SYGVQD (reference sequence). The CDR3 has 14 residues. The CDR3 coding sequence is TGCGCCAGCAGTGAGCCCGGACTAGCCTCTGAGCAGTTCTTC. It yields the protein CASSEPGLASEQFF.

This chain links TRBV2 with TRBJ2-2, with TRBD1 matching 10 bases. This CDR3 region has 18 residues. Losses at the gene ends were 4 bases for V and 3 bases for J; bases not matched to a gene: 11. Germline CDR1 SNHLY, CDR2 FYNNEI. The CDR3 reads CASSAPTRTGGYTGELFF. The CDR3, as DNA: TGTGCCAGCAGTGCCCCGACCCGGACAGGGGGTTACACCGGGGAGCTGTTTTTT.

The chain combines TRBV19 with TRBJ2-1; 12 bases match TRBD2. V was pared by 5 bases and J by 7 bases, with 6 bases of the junction left unmatched. The CDR3 sequence is 15 residues long. From germline, CDR1 is LNHDA and CDR2 SQIVND (reference sequence). CDR3 coding DNA: TGTGCCAGTAGTGTGACTAGCGGGAGAGGTAATGAGCAGTTCTTC. It specifies CASSVTSGRGNEQFF.

This chain connects TRBV10-3 to TRBJ1-1; weak D call: TRBD1 (5 bases). Germline V gene data show CDR1 as ENHRY and CDR2 as SYGVKD. Trimming removed 0 bases at V and 2 bases at J, with 10 bases between. This CDR3 region has 15 residues. The CDR3 region is CAISESGEVNTEAFF. As DNA, the CDR3 is TGTGCCATCAGTGAGTCGGGGGAGGTCAACACTGAAGCTTTCTTT.

This clonotype has a count of ten or more. J is TRBJ2-7 and V is TRBV12-3 or TRBV12-4, with D possibly matching TRBD1 (6 bases). Between the trimmed V and J ends, which lost 4 bases and 4 bases, there was a span of 11 bases. The CDR3 sequence is 13 residues long. DNA of the CDR3: TGTGCCAGCAGTTGGACAGCAAGATACGAGCAGTACTTC. This encodes CASSWTARYEQYF.

This clonotype was recorded many times. Written as DNA, the CDR3 is TGTGCCAGCAGCCCGGTGGGGACGGAACTTACCTATAACTATGGCTACACCTTC. Translation gives CASSPVGTELTYNYGYTF. The chain uses TRBV11-1 and TRBJ1-2; D possibly corresponds to TRBD1 (5 bases). V lost 5 bases and J lost 1, with 23 bases in between. The CDR3 covers 18 residues. Germline-derived CDR1 and CDR2 are SGHAT and FQDESV (reference sequence).

This clonotype was found many times. The chain is built from TRBV15 and TRBJ2-1; the match to TRBD2 covers 8 bases. The CDR3 covers 19 residues. The germline V gene encodes CDR1 LNHNV and CDR2 YYDKDF (reference sequence). Trimming cost V 6 bases and J 6 bases; bases outside gene matches: 22. The DNA of the CDR3 is TGTGCCACCAGTCAAGAGGACCACCCGGGGGGGCATCGGGTCAATGAGCAGTTCTTC. Translation: CATSQEDHPGGHRVNEQFF.

This clonotype was counted between two and nine times. V usage is TRBV11-3 and J usage is TRBJ1-5, with D unresolved. The CDR3 spans 15 residues. V lost 5 bases and J lost 0, with 11 bases in between. Germline-derived CDR1 and CDR2 are SGHNT and YENEEA. The CDR3 sequence: CASSPDGNSNQPQHF. In DNA, the CDR3 is TGTGCCAGCAGCCCGGACGGTAATAGCAATCAGCCCCAGCATTTT.

This clonotype occurred many times. This rearrangement joins TRBV6-5 to TRBJ2-3, with TRBD2 matching over 10 bases. V shed 2 bases and J 3 bases; nucleotides not matched to a gene: 5. Germline V gene data show CDR1 as MNHEY and CDR2 as SVGAGI. The CDR3 is 16 residues long. CDR3 coding DNA: TGTGCCAGCAGTTACACCCGGACTAGCGGTACAGATACGCAGTATTTT. Amino acids: CASSYTRTSGTDTQYF.

This clonotype was observed many times. The CDR3 bases are TGTGCCAGCAGCCAAGATAGGGAAGTCGGTATTGAGACCCAGTACTTC. The encoded protein is CASSQDREVGIETQYF. The chain combines TRBV3-1 with TRBJ2-5; the D is unclear. Per the germline V gene, CDR1 is LGHDT and CDR2 is YNNKEL (reference sequence). This CDR3 has 16 amino acids. The ends were cut back, 0 bases at V and 5 bases at J, with 16 bases in the middle.